Following are 24 T cell receptor beta chains from one sample sequenced in a study of T cells expressing NK-cell markers. TCRdb reworked the 5' RACE reads into one entry per CDR3 protein, no DNA. The table lists approximately 150,000 distinct CDR3 sequences. The sample was blood T cells: a sorted CD56 or NKG2C T cell subset, CD4+ or CD8+ T cells, or bulk PBMC T cells (not recorded which). The source is a woman between 18 and 75 years old in good health.

The chain joins TRBV2 to TRBJ2-5; TCRdb indicates TRBD2, and absent DNA this call remains unverified. Germline CDR1 reads SNHLY; CDR2 reads FYNNEI. The CDR3 has 15 residues. CDR3 sequence: CASSEGLAGAQTQYF.

This chain joins TRBV28 and TRBJ2-3; the D call of TRBD2 rests on TCRdb alone, since no DNA is present to check it. Germline V gene sequence: CDR1 MDHEN, CDR2 SYDVKM. The CDR3 spans 15 residues. The CDR3 loop reads CASSLQREPSDTQYF. The entire variable domain, with the rest obtained from reference TRBV28 and TRBJ2-3, is as follows: DVKVTQSSRYLVKRTGEKVFLECVQDMDHENMFWYRQDPGLGLRLIYFSYDVKMKEKGDIPEGYSVSREKKERFSLILESASTNQTSMYLCASSLQREPSDTQYFGPGTRLTVL.

The V gene is TRBV27, the J gene TRBJ2-5; TCRdb picks TRBD1, but there is no DNA to check that call. CDR3 size: 14 residues. Germline V gene data show CDR1 as MNHEY and CDR2 as SMNVEV (reference sequence). The CDR3 loop reads CASSFVGGLETQYF.

The chain joins TRBV3-1 to TRBJ2-1; with no DNA, the TCRdb D assignment of TRBD1 cannot be verified. Per germline, CDR1 LGHDT and CDR2 YNNKEL (reference sequence). This CDR3 has 14 residues. This chain's CDR3 is CASSRQDRAAEQFF.

The rearrangement joins TRBV2 to TRBJ1-1; TCRdb calls TRBD1, which cannot be checked without DNA. Germline V gene sequence: CDR1 SNHLY, CDR2 FYNNEI. The CDR3 is 16 amino acids. The CDR3 region is CASSLGQKRSDTEAFF.

This rearrangement joins TRBV12-3 or TRBV12-4 to TRBJ2-6. The CDR3 length is 16 residues. The CDR3 protein is CASSLGSPSGANVLTF.

V usage is TRBV4-1 and J usage is TRBJ2-4; TCRdb selects TRBD2, and the lack of DNA leaves this call unchecked. Germline CDR1 reads MGHRA; CDR2 reads YSYEKL. The CDR3 loop spans 17 amino acids. The CDR3 here is CASSQDPSGVAKNIQYF.

The chain couples TRBV4-1 to TRBJ2-1; there is no DNA to check the TCRdb D call of TRBD2. The CDR3 covers 16 residues. Germline V gene lookup returns CDR1 MGHRA and CDR2 YSYEKL. CDR3 protein: CASSLQAGGWYNEQFF.

V is TRBV5-1 and J is TRBJ2-5. The CDR3 consists of 14 residues. CDR1 is SGHRS and CDR2 is YFSETQ in the germline V gene. CDR3 residues: CASSLHVRQETQYF.

The V gene is TRBV4-1, the J gene TRBJ2-3; no DNA is available, so the TRBD2 call from TCRdb remains unchecked. This CDR3 region has 15 residues. Germline V gives CDR1 MGHRA, CDR2 YSYEKL. This chain's CDR3 is CASSQARTLGDTQYF.

The genes are TRBV5-1 and TRBJ2-6; TCRdb names TRBD1, which stays unverified in the absence of DNA. The CDR3 is 15 amino acids. Germline values: CDR1 SGHRS, CDR2 YFSETQ. The chain's CDR3 is CASSSQGYGANVLTF.

This rearrangement joins TRBV7-8 to TRBJ1-1; TCRdb selects TRBD1, and the lack of DNA leaves this call unchecked. Germline V CDR1 and CDR2: SGHVS, FQNEAQ. This CDR3 region has 14 residues. This CDR3 reads CASSRTDMNTEAFF.

This chain uses TRBV5-1 with TRBJ2-7; TCRdb's assignment of TRBD1 cannot be checked, as there is no DNA. CDR3 length: 14 amino acids. CDR1 is SGHRS, CDR2 YFSETQ, per germline. The CDR3 protein is CASSLEGVSYEQYF.

The chain links TRBV20-1 to TRBJ2-7; TCRdb's D call, TRBD2, is unchecked because there is no DNA. This CDR3 has 16 residues. Germline-derived CDR1 and CDR2 are DFQATT and SNEGSKA (reference sequence). The CDR3 reads CSAGSRLAGGNYEQYF.

J is TRBJ2-3 and V is TRBV11-2. Germline loops: CDR1 SGHAT, CDR2 FQNNGV. The length of the CDR3 is 13 residues. CDR3: CASRTDRTDTQYF. The complete variable domain, with remaining parts taken from reference TRBV11-2 and TRBJ2-3, reads EAGVAQSPRYKIIEKRQSVAFWCNPISGHATLYWYQQILGQGPKLLIQFQNNGVVDDSQLPKDRFSAERLKGVDSTLKIQPAKLEDSAVYLCASRTDRTDTQYFGPGTRLTVL.

The chain carries TRBV7-3 and TRBJ2-5; TCRdb outputs TRBD2, but without DNA this stays unchecked. Germline loops: CDR1 SGHTA, CDR2 FQGTGA. CDR3 length: 13 residues. CDR3: CASSLSGGETQYF. Filled out from reference TRBV7-3 and TRBJ2-5, the complete variable domain reads GAGVSQTPSNKVTEKGKYVELRCDPISGHTALYWYRQSLGQGPEFLIYFQGTGAADDSGLPNDRFFAVRPEGSVSTLKIQRTERGDSAVYLCASSLSGGETQYFGPGTRLLVL.

The chain is built from TRBV4-1 and TRBJ1-1; TCRdb outputs TRBD1, but without DNA this stays unchecked. The CDR3 is made up of 18 amino acids. The germline V gene has CDR1 MGHRA and CDR2 YSYEKL. The CDR3 is CASSQDAQGPLVNTEAFF.

The chain carries TRBV7-8 and TRBJ2-5. The CDR3 contains 17 residues. Germline V lookup: CDR1 SGHVS, CDR2 FQNEAQ. The CDR3 here is CASSLKWGSLFQETQYF.

The CDR3 sequence: CASSLDGTGKNTEAFF. V gene TRBV7-3 combines with J gene TRBJ1-1; TCRdb gives TRBD1 as the D gene, but with no DNA this cannot be confirmed. From germline, CDR1 is SGHTA and CDR2 FQGTGA. The CDR3 has 16 amino acids. Complete variable domain (other parts from reference TRBV7-3 and TRBJ1-1): GAGVSQTPSNKVTEKGKYVELRCDPISGHTALYWYRQSLGQGPEFLIYFQGTGAADDSGLPNDRFFAVRPEGSVSTLKIQRTERGDSAVYLCASSLDGTGKNTEAFFGQGTRLTVV.

The rearrangement uses TRBV20-1 and TRBJ2-5. Germline V gives CDR1 DFQATT, CDR2 SNEGSKA (reference sequence). The CDR3 has 13 residues. The CDR3 here is CSARYGSSETQYF.

V is TRBV6-1 and J is TRBJ1-5. CDR3 size: 16 residues. Germline V gene data show CDR1 as MNHNS and CDR2 as SASEGT. Here the CDR3 reads CASSEFGSLGNQPQHF.

The chain couples TRBV15 to TRBJ2-6; TCRdb calls TRBD1, which cannot be checked without DNA. The V gene's germline CDR1 is LNHNV and CDR2 YYDKDF (reference sequence). The CDR3 covers 16 residues. The CDR3 reads CATGAGDYSGANVLTF.

The chain joins TRBV20-1 to TRBJ2-7; there is no DNA to check the TCRdb D call of TRBD2. This CDR3 has 15 amino acids. Germline assignment: CDR1 DFQATT and CDR2 SNEGSKA (reference sequence). CDR3 sequence: CSAGRAGVLSYEQYF.

The V call is TRBV29-1, the J call TRBJ2-5; no DNA is available, so the TRBD1 call from TCRdb remains unchecked. CDR3 length: 13 amino acids. Germline CDR1 is SQVTM and CDR2 is ANQGSEA. CDR3 residues: CSVRDTYQETQYF.